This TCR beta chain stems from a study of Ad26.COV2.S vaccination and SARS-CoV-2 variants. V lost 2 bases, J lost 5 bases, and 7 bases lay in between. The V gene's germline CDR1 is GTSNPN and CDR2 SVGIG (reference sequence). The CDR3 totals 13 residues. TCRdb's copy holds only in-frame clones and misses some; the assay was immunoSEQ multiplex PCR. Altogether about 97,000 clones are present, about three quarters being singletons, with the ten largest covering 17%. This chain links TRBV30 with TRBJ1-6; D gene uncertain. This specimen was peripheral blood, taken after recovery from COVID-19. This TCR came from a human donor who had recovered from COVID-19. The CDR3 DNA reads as TGTGCCTGGAGTAAGGCCAATAATTCACCCCTCCACTTT. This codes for CAWSKANNSPLHF.